One and the same sample provided the 31 T cell receptor beta chains below, sequenced in a study of cytomegalovirus exposure and HLA in healthy donors. Researchers ran the PCR with 60 Vbeta and 13 Jbeta primers. Repertoires were generated with immunoSEQ multiplex PCR, while TCRdb's copy carries only in-frame clones and drops some. Of around 150,000 clones listed, approximately 60% are singletons. Sequencing used PBMCs. These receptors all come from an older woman in good health and CMV-seropositive.

The chain has TRBV7-8 and TRBJ1-2; D uncertain. Trimming stripped 4 bases from V and 3 bases from J, with 15 bases between. CDR3 length: 15 amino acids. The germline V gene encodes CDR1 SGHVS and CDR2 FQNEAQ. The CDR3 coding sequence is TGTGCCAGCAGCTCACGCGTTCGGGGAGACTATGGCTACACCTTC. It specifies CASSSRVRGDYGYTF.

The V gene is TRBV29-1, the J gene TRBJ1-6; 8 bases fit TRBD1. Germline V gene sequence: CDR1 SQVTM, CDR2 ANQGSEA. With V trimmed by 4 bases and J by 5 bases, 1 base remained unmatched. CDR3 length: 13 residues. The CDR3, as DNA: TGCAGCGTTGGACAGGGGAATAATTCACCCCTCCACTTT. It encodes CSVGQGNNSPLHF.

The V and J genes are TRBV7-9 and TRBJ1-4; D gene uncertain. This CDR3 is 14 amino acids long. CDR1 is SEHNR, CDR2 FQNEAQ, per germline (reference sequence). The germline V and J ends were trimmed by 2 bases and 5 bases, with 9 bases remaining between them. The CDR3 DNA reads TGTGCCAGCAGCTTATCTCCCCCCAATGAAAAACTGTTTTTT. Amino acid sequence: CASSLSPPNEKLFF.

This chain links TRBV5-5 with TRBJ2-3, with D tentatively TRBD1 (6 bases). Trimming shortened V by 2 bases and J by 0 bases, and 10 bases separated the two germline ends. Per germline, CDR1 SGHKS and CDR2 YYEKEE (reference sequence). This CDR3 has 15 residues. The CDR3 sequence: CASSFTGSSTDTQYF. CDR3 sequence (DNA): TGTGCCAGCAGCTTCACAGGGAGTAGCACAGATACGCAGTATTTT.

The chain recombines TRBV30 with TRBJ2-1; 10 nucleotides align to TRBD1. The CDR3 covers 14 residues. J lost 8 bases, V lost 1 base, and 5 bases had no gene match. CDR1 and CDR2 from the germline V gene are GTSNPN and SVGIG (reference sequence). The CDR3, as DNA: TGTGCCTGGAGTGCGGGACAGGGGTCGGATGAGCAGTTCTTC. Amino acids: CAWSAGQGSDEQFF.

This clone was recorded once. The CDR3 DNA is TGTGCCAGCAGCTCTTATTTAATGAACACTGAAGCTTTCTTT. This gives the protein CASSSYLMNTEAFF. The chain recombines TRBV13 with TRBJ1-1; D remains ambiguous. The V gene lost 4 bases and the J gene lost 0 bases, with 9 bases spanning the gap. The germline CDR1 and CDR2 sequences are PRHDT and FYEKMQ (reference sequence). The CDR3 has 14 amino acids.

The chain links TRBV30 to TRBJ1-6; a possible D gene is TRBD1 (6 bases). Deletions cut 5 bases from V and 7 bases from J, with 27 bases between. Germline V gene sequence: CDR1 GTSNPN, CDR2 SVGIG (reference sequence). This CDR3 region has 18 residues. The CDR3 here is CAWETSDRRVKWNSPLHF. The CDR3, as DNA: TGTGCCTGGGAGACCAGTGACAGGCGAGTTAAATGGAATTCACCCCTCCACTTT.

In this sample, this clone turned up once. The chain has TRBV7-2 and TRBJ2-1; TRBD2 might be the D (5 bases). Germline lookup yields CDR1 SGHTA and CDR2 FQGNSA. Trimming left V 5 bases short and J 12 bases short, with 23 bases between. The CDR3 spans 15 residues. The CDR3 DNA reads as TGTGCCAGCAGCCTTACCGTGGCGGGCCATGAGGGGCAGTTCTTC. It codes for CASSLTVAGHEGQFF.

The rearrangement joins TRBV6-6 to TRBJ1-1; 10 nucleotides agree with TRBD1. This CDR3 contains 14 residues. V shed 7 bases and J 3 bases; nucleotides not matched to a gene: 5. Germline V gene lookup returns CDR1 MNHNY and CDR2 SVGAGI (reference sequence). The CDR3 reads CASTRDRGHTEAFF. DNA of the CDR3: TGTGCCAGCACCCGAGACAGGGGGCACACTGAAGCTTTCTTT.

The V call is TRBV7-9, the J call TRBJ1-3; 9 bases are shared with TRBD1. V gave up 1 base and J gave up 0 bases; unmatched junction bases: 4. From germline, CDR1 is SEHNR and CDR2 FQNEAQ (reference sequence). CDR3 length equals 17 residues. The CDR3: CASSLGTGGPSGNTIYF. The CDR3, as DNA: TGTGCCAGCAGCTTAGGAACAGGGGGCCCCTCTGGAAACACCATATATTTT.

This clone occurred once. As DNA, the CDR3 is TGTGCCAGCAGTCGGACAGGGTATGGCTACACCTTC. It translates to CASSRTGYGYTF. V gene TRBV28 combines with J gene TRBJ1-2; TRBD1 matches 8 bases. Trimming took 5 bases from V and 5 from J; bases not matched to a gene: 1. CDR3 length equals 12 residues. In germline, CDR1 is MDHEN, CDR2 SYDVKM.

The rearrangement joins TRBV6-5 to TRBJ1-5; the D is unclear. The CDR3 spans 14 residues. The V and J ends lost 6 bases and 0 bases respectively, with 9 bases between them. Per germline, CDR1 MNHEY and CDR2 SVGAGI. The CDR3 protein is CASSPTLSNQPQHF. Here the CDR3 DNA reads TGTGCCAGCAGCCCGACACTTAGCAATCAGCCCCAGCATTTT.

J is TRBJ2-1 and V is TRBV7-3, with 7 bases aligning to TRBD2. V gave up 0 bases and J gave up 1 base; unmatched junction bases: 3. Germline V gene lookup returns CDR1 SGHTA and CDR2 FQGTGA. The length of the CDR3 is 16 residues. This CDR3 reads CASSLTGRESYNEQFF. CDR3 coding DNA: TGTGCCAGCAGCTTAACGGGGCGGGAGTCCTACAATGAGCAGTTCTTC.

The sample holds a few counts of this clone. The genes are TRBV19 and TRBJ1-2; a weak D match, TRBD1 (6 bases). V was trimmed by 5 bases and J by 7 bases, leaving 17 bases between them. The CDR3 sequence is 14 residues long. The germline V gene encodes CDR1 LNHDA and CDR2 SQIVND (reference sequence). CDR3 sequence (DNA): TGTGCCAGTAGTGTGGGGCACAGGGAGGGTGGCTACACCTTC. Translation gives CASSVGHREGGYTF.

The chain is built from TRBV9 and TRBJ2-7; D gene uncertain. Germline assignment: CDR1 SGDLS and CDR2 YYNGEE. This CDR3 spans 14 amino acids. Trimming left V 4 bases short and J 0 bases short, with 11 bases between. The CDR3, as DNA: TGTGCCAGCAGCCCCCAAACCAGCTCCTACGAGCAGTACTTC. Protein: CASSPQTSSYEQYF.

The rearrangement links TRBV28 to TRBJ2-5; TRBD1 matches 10 bases. From germline, CDR1 is MDHEN and CDR2 SYDVKM. CDR3 size: 14 residues. V lost 6 bases, J lost 5 bases, and 6 bases stayed unmatched. The CDR3 protein is CASSSTGGAETQYF. CDR3 DNA sequence: TGTGCCAGCAGCTCGACAGGGGGCGCGGAGACCCAGTACTTC.

The V and J genes are TRBV9 and TRBJ2-7, with 11 positions matching TRBD2. The CDR3 has 14 amino acids. J gave up 5 bases and V 4 bases, and 5 bases lay outside the gene matches. Germline CDR1 is SGDLS and CDR2 is YYNGEE. In DNA, the CDR3 is TGTGCCAGCAGCCCGACGACTAGCGGGAACGAGCAGTACTTC. Protein: CASSPTTSGNEQYF.

CDR3: CASKAGEQYF. The CDR3 coding sequence is TGTGCCAGCAAAGCAGGCGAGCAGTACTTC. V gene TRBV9 combines with J gene TRBJ2-7; no reliable D call. CDR1 is SGDLS, CDR2 YYNGEE, per germline. With 6 bases removed from V and 6 bases from J, the gap between germline ends came to 7 bases. The CDR3 has 10 amino acids.

V usage is TRBV28 and J usage is TRBJ1-5; D is uncertain. The V gene's germline CDR1 is MDHEN and CDR2 SYDVKM. This CDR3 comprises 13 residues. V was pared by 7 bases and J by 4 bases, with 11 bases between. The CDR3 is CASTPSGNQPQHF. DNA for the CDR3: TGTGCCAGCACCCCGTCGGGGAATCAGCCCCAGCATTTT.

The chain couples TRBV5-8 to TRBJ2-1; 9 nucleotides agree with TRBD2. The CDR3 loop spans 15 amino acids. The germline CDR1 and CDR2 sequences are SGHTS and YDEGEE. V dropped 2 bases and J dropped 3; count of bases not matched to a gene: 3. The CDR3 is CASSLGLAHYNEQFF. DNA for the CDR3: TGTGCCAGCAGCTTAGGACTAGCGCACTACAATGAGCAGTTCTTC. Full variable domain (outside the CDR3, taken from reference TRBV5-8 and TRBJ2-1): EAGVTQSPTHLIKTRGQQATLRCSPISGHTSVYWYQQALGLGLQFLLWYDEGEERNRGNFPPRFSGRQFPNYSSELNVNALELEDSALYLCASSLGLAHYNEQFFGPGTRLTVL.

The rearrangement joins TRBV15 to TRBJ2-7; 14 bases line up with TRBD2. Germline CDR1 LNHNV, CDR2 YYDKDF (reference sequence). Trimming cost V 5 bases and J 5 bases; bases outside gene matches: 2. The CDR3 is 14 residues long. The CDR3 DNA reads TGTGCCACCAGCGGGGGACTAGCGGGAGACGAGCAGTACTTC. It specifies CATSGGLAGDEQYF.

This clone was seen just once. This chain connects TRBV7-9 to TRBJ2-2; possible D gene TRBD2, 7 bases. This CDR3 has 14 amino acids. Between the trimmed V and J ends, which lost 4 bases and 7 bases, there was a span of 13 bases. Germline loops: CDR1 SEHNR, CDR2 FQNEAQ (reference sequence). Written as DNA, the CDR3 is TGTGCCAGCAGCTCACGGGGGGCCGGCGGGGAGCTGTTTTTT. This translates into CASSSRGAGGELFF.

This clone has more than one count but fewer than ten. J is TRBJ1-1 and V is TRBV15; D might be TRBD1 (5 bases). The CDR3 is 16 residues long. V was shortened by 1 base and J by 11 bases, with 23 bases between the two germline ends. CDR1 is LNHNV, CDR2 YYDKDF, per germline (reference sequence). The CDR3 is CATSRGGAGFGDRAFF. CDR3 DNA sequence: TGTGCCACCAGCAGAGGGGGCGCGGGGTTTGGTGATCGGGCTTTCTTT.

The rearrangement joins TRBV4-3 to TRBJ2-3; D gene ambiguous. V lost 1 base, J lost 6 bases, and 8 bases lay in between. The CDR3 length is 13 residues. Germline-derived CDR1 and CDR2 are LGHNA and YSLEER. The CDR3 DNA sequence: TGCGCCAGCAGCCAAGTTCGTTTTGATACGCAGTATTTT. Amino acid sequence: CASSQVRFDTQYF.

CDR3 coding DNA: TGTGCCAGCACGGAATACAGGGGAAACACTGAAGCTTTCTTT. Amino acids: CASTEYRGNTEAFF. The chain recombines TRBV28 with TRBJ1-1, with 7 bases aligning to TRBD1. V dropped 7 bases and J dropped 2; count of bases not matched to a gene: 7. The CDR3 extends over 14 amino acids. CDR1 and CDR2 (germline): MDHEN, SYDVKM.

The chain uses TRBV7-2 and TRBJ1-2; 8 bases fit TRBD1. After removal of 4 bases from V and 8 bases from J, the junction contained 15 bases not matched to a gene. The CDR3 spans 16 residues. The V gene's germline CDR1 is SGHTA and CDR2 FQGNSA. Here the CDR3 DNA reads TGTGCCAGCAGCTCCCGGACTGAGACAGGGGAGAGGGGCTACACCTTC. It encodes CASSSRTETGERGYTF. Drawing the rest from reference TRBV7-2 and TRBJ1-2, the complete variable domain is GAGVSQSPSNKVTEKGKDVELRCDPISGHTALYWYRQSLGQGLEFLIYFQGNSAPDKSGLPSDRFSAERTGGSVSTLTIQRTQQEDSAVYLCASSSRTETGERGYTFGSGTRLTVV.

The chain links TRBV12-2 to TRBJ2-7; the table's TRBD2 call for D was not verified on the DNA. TRBV12-2 is deemed a pseudogene. The CDR3 is 16 amino acids. This CDR3 reads CASRLERPSLEEEQYF. Written as DNA, the CDR3 is TGTGCAAGTCGCTTAGAAAGGCCTAGTCTAGAAGAAGAGCAGTACTTC.

The chain employs TRBV7-8 and TRBJ1-2; no clear D. Germline loops: CDR1 SGHVS, CDR2 FQNEAQ. V was clipped by 1 base and J by 2 bases, with 8 bases between them. The CDR3 consists of 14 residues. CDR3 sequence reads: CASSLGPRNYGYTF. In DNA form, the CDR3 reads TGTGCCAGCAGCTTAGGTCCCCGGAACTATGGCTACACCTTC.

This chain links TRBV7-8 with TRBJ2-1; TRBD2 matches at 9 bases. This CDR3 comprises 13 residues. CDR1 and CDR2 from the germline V gene are SGHVS and FQNEAQ. V lost 6 bases and J lost 10; bases outside the gene matches: 7. Written as DNA, the CDR3 is TGTGCCAGCAGGGCGGGAGGGCGGGAAGAGCAGTTCTTC. Amino acids: CASRAGGREEQFF.

This clone was seen a few times. The V call is TRBV5-1, the J call TRBJ2-2, with TRBD1 matching over 8 bases. The CDR3 is made up of 17 amino acids. The V gene end was trimmed by 2 bases and the J gene end by 4 bases; junction bases not matched to a gene: 10. The germline gives CDR1 SGHRS, CDR2 YFSETQ. CDR3 sequence reads: CASSLGTQGAVTGELFF. The DNA for the CDR3 is TGCGCCAGCAGCTTAGGAACGCAGGGGGCTGTCACCGGGGAGCTGTTTTTT.

The chain recombines TRBV10-3 with TRBJ2-1; 11 bases fit TRBD2. CDR1 and CDR2 from the germline V gene are ENHRY and SYGVKD. V lost 8 bases to trimming and J lost 7 bases; unmatched junction nucleotides: 13. The CDR3 extends over 16 amino acids. The CDR3 sequence is CAIWGPGTSGENEQFF. DNA for the CDR3: TGTGCCATCTGGGGCCCGGGGACTAGCGGAGAAAATGAGCAGTTCTTC.